This passage covers 4 T cell receptor beta chains from one sample sequenced in a study of T cell responses to AZD1222 COVID-19 vaccine. Sequenced by immunoSEQ multiplex PCR; TCRdb stores in-frame clones only, minus some. The table records about 64,000 clones, over 80% of them present only once. This specimen consisted of peripheral blood, obtained 28 days after the second dose of the MenACWY control vaccine. These receptors were obtained from an adult who received the MenACWY meningococcal vaccine as a control.

This chain links TRBV28 with TRBJ1-2, with D perhaps matching TRBD1 (6 bases). The V and J ends lost 5 bases and 8 bases respectively, with 15 bases between them. There are 13 residues in the CDR3. Germline V gene data show CDR1 as MDHEN and CDR2 as SYDVKM. This CDR3 reads CASSLTGNGGYTF. The DNA for the CDR3 is TGTGCCAGCAGTCTTACAGGGAACGGAGGCTACACCTTC.

This rearrangement joins TRBV10-3 to TRBJ2-7; 8 nucleotides agree with TRBD1. The germline V gene has CDR1 ENHRY and CDR2 SYGVKD. Losses at the gene ends were 6 bases for V and 5 bases for J; bases not matched to a gene: 12. CDR3 length equals 15 residues. The CDR3 DNA sequence: TGTGCCATCAGGGGTCCCGGGACAGGCGGCGACGAGCAGTACTTC. As protein: CAIRGPGTGGDEQYF.

This clone was counted a few times. The genes are TRBV2 and TRBJ2-7; possible D gene TRBD2, 6 bases. The CDR3 runs 13 residues. Deletions cut 8 bases from V and 4 bases from J, with 15 bases between. The germline CDR1 and CDR2 sequences are SNHLY and FYNNEI. CDR3: CASAGTLGYEQYF. For the CDR3, the DNA is TGTGCCAGCGCGGGGACCTTAGGATACGAGCAGTACTTC.

V gene TRBV7-2 combines with J gene TRBJ1-4, with TRBD1 matching 8 bases. This CDR3 is built from 14 residues. The V gene's germline CDR1 is SGHTA and CDR2 FQGNSA. The junction had 10 bases not matched to a gene; V was cut back by 8 bases and J by 8 bases. The CDR3 nucleotides are TGTGCCAGCGGGGCCACAGGGGGATCGGAAAAACTGTTTTTT. Translated: CASGATGGSEKLFF.